This is a list of T cell receptor beta chains from one sample in a study of blood T cell repertoires in COVID-19. Sequencing used immunoSEQ multiplex PCR; TCRdb keeps in-frame clones, though not all of them. The table lists approximately 79,000 clones, around 80% of them singletons. The sequenced sample consisted of peripheral blood. The receptors stem from a man aged 50 or older with COVID-19, enrolled during active disease. The CDR3 runs from the conserved cysteine through the conserved F or W. The D gene is left open where the match is weak. The size entry is marked missing in some rows and otherwise reads once, few, many or a size class.

d_gene	abundance	v_gene	j_gene	CDR3nt	CDR3aa
NA	NA	TRBV6-5	TRBJ1-6	TGTGCCAGCAGGGTAGGGGCAGGACCTAATTCACCCCTCCACTTT	CASRVGAGPNSPLHF
TRBD2	once	TRBV13	TRBJ2-7	TGTGCCAGCAGCGCCTGGACTAGCGGACCCTACGAGCAGTACTTC	CASSAWTSGPYEQYF
NA	NA	TRBV2	TRBJ2-6	TGTGCCAGCAGTGATCTTGGGGCCAACGTCCTGACTTTC	CASSDLGANVLTF
NA	medium-sized	TRBV9	TRBJ2-7	TGTGCCAGCAGCGTAGGGGCGGGGCCCCAGGAGCAGTACTTC	CASSVGAGPQEQYF
NA	NA	TRBV3-1/TRBV3-2	TRBJ1-3	TGTGCCAGCAGCCAGCCTACAGCGGGCTCTGGAAACACCATATATTTT	CASSQPTAGSGNTIYF
NA	once	TRBV5-1	TRBJ2-7	TGCGCCAGCAGCCGGGACACAGTCTACGAGCAGTACTTC	CASSRDTVYEQYF
TRBD2	NA	TRBV6-5	TRBJ2-7	TGTGCCAGCAGCTCTAGCGGGAGGTTTTCCTACGAGCAGTACTTC	CASSSSGRFSYEQYF
NA	NA	TRBV10-1	TRBJ2-5	TGCGCCAGCAGTGAGTCCCCCGGAGAGACCCAGTACTTC	CASSESPGETQYF
TRBD1	few	TRBV7-3	TRBJ1-5	TGTGCCAGCAGCCTTGGGACAGCTAATCAGCCCCAGCATTTT	CASSLGTANQPQHF
TRBD2	NA	TRBV5-1	TRBJ2-3	TGCGCCAGCAGCTCGCCCGGGGGCGGGAGGGCCGCCGATACGCAGTATTTT	CASSSPGGGRAADTQYF
TRBD1	NA	TRBV20-1	TRBJ1-1	TGCAGTGCTAGTGCCCTTGGACAGGGTGATGGCACTGAAGCTTTCTTT	CSASALGQGDGTEAFF
TRBD1	once	TRBV30	TRBJ1-3	TGTGCCTGGAGTGTACGAAGGGACAGGGGCCCTGGAAACACCATATATTTT	CAWSVRRDRGPGNTIYF
TRBD2	NA	TRBV6-2/TRBV6-3	TRBJ2-5	TGTGCCAGCAGTCGGATTACTAGCGGACAAGAGACCCAGTACTTC	CASSRITSGQETQYF
NA	NA	TRBV30	TRBJ2-3	TGTGCCTGGAAGCCGGGGGCAGATACGCAGTATTTT	CAWKPGADTQYF
NA	NA	TRBV28	TRBJ2-1	TGTGCCAGCAGTTTGGGGCAGACAGGTTATGAGCAGTTCTTC	CASSLGQTGYEQFF
NA	NA	TRBV30	TRBJ2-1	TGTGCCTGGAGTGTAGGGTACAGGGATACCCCCAATGAGCAGTTCTTC	CAWSVGYRDTPNEQFF
NA	NA	TRBV30	TRBJ1-1	TGTGCCTGGAGCCCGGGGAACACTGAAGCTTTCTTT	CAWSPGNTEAFF
TRBD2	NA	TRBV7-2	TRBJ2-7	TGTGCCAGCAGCCGCGAGGTTAGCGGGCTGACCTACGAGCAGTACTTC	CASSREVSGLTYEQYF
TRBD2	NA	TRBV7-9	TRBJ2-1	TGTGCCAGCAGCCCACCTCCCCTAGCGGGAGTTTACAATGAGCAGTTCTTC	CASSPPPLAGVYNEQFF
NA	NA	TRBV7-8	TRBJ1-2	TGTGCCAGCAGCTTGGGGGCAACGGTAAACTATGGCTACACCTTC	CASSLGATVNYGYTF
NA	NA	TRBV28	TRBJ1-5	TGTGCCAGCACACGGAGAAATCAGCCCCAGCATTTT	CASTRRNQPQHF
TRBD1	NA	TRBV28	TRBJ2-1	TGTGCCAGCAGACATGGGACAGCCTCCTACAATGAGCAGTTCTTC	CASRHGTASYNEQFF
NA	NA	TRBV7-9	TRBJ2-3	TGTGCCAGCAGCTTAGGACTAAGCGGCGGTACGCAGTATTTT	CASSLGLSGGTQYF
NA	NA	TRBV5-1	TRBJ2-3	TGCGCCAGCAGCTTGGAGTGGTCCACTAGCACAGATACGCAGTATTTT	CASSLEWSTSTDTQYF